This paragraph reports one T cell receptor (beta chain). How the authors handled the data: Reference gene primer amplification in the assay estimated nucleated cell counts. Produced via immunoSEQ multiplex PCR; TCRdb's table is partial and in-frame only. V and J calls and clone size are as listed in that table; D and trimming were resolved from the DNA. The data hold about 36,000 clones, with over 75% observed a single time. The source of the sample is a study of blood T cell repertoires in COVID-19. Study-wide context: The analysed material was cDNA or gDNA that came from T cells, B-cell-depleted T cells, or PBMCs.

V was trimmed by 6 bases and J by 3 bases, leaving 12 bases between them. CDR1 and CDR2 from the germline V gene are ENHRY and SYGVKD. The CDR3 runs 14 residues. The source material was peripheral blood. The source is a human donor in a cohort sampled during active or convalescent COVID-19. The donor label of this sample is uncertain. This chain uses TRBV10-3 with TRBJ1-5; a weak D match, TRBD1 (6 bases). In DNA, the CDR3 is TGTGCCATCAGGAATGACAGGACCAATCAGCCCCAGCATTTT. Translation: CAIRNDRTNQPQHF.